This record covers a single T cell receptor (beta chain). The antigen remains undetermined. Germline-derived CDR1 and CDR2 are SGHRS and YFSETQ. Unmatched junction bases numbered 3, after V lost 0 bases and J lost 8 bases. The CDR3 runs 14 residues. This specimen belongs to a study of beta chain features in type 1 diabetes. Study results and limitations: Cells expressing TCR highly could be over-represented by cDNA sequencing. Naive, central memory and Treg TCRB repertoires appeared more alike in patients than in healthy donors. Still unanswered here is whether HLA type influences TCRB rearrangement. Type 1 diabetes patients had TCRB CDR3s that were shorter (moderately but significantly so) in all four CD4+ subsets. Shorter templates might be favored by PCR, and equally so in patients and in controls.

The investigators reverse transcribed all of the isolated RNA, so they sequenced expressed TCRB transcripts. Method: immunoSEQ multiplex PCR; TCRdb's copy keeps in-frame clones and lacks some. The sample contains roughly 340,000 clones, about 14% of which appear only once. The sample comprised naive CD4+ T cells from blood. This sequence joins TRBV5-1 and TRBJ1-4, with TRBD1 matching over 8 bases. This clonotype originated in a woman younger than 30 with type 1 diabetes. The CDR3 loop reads CASSLGQGKEKLFF. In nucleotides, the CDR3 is TGCGCCAGCAGCTTGGGACAGGGGAAGGAAAAACTGTTTTTT.